These 5 T cell receptor beta chains share one sample of origin, sequenced in a study of cytomegalovirus exposure and HLA in healthy donors (dated by TCRdb to about 2017). The library was obtained by the immunoSEQ multiplex PCR assay. A mixture of 60 forward primers for TCR Vbeta segments and 13 reverse primers for TCR Jbeta segments was used in the multiplex PCR. TCRdb limited this immuneACCESS table to in-frame rearrangements with V and J called. A share of clones is missing; checked studies link under half to unresolved V genes, and the rest is unexplained. The sample table lists around 100,000 clones, 79% of them with a count of one. The ten largest account for 2.5% to 3% of the sample. Sequenced material: PBMCs. These receptor sequences come from a woman aged 18-35 years in good health and CMV-seropositive.

The J gene is TRBJ2-7, the V gene TRBV6-5; 8 bases agree with TRBD1. Trimming cost V 7 bases and J 6 bases; bases outside gene matches: 5. Germline V gene sequence: CDR1 MNHEY, CDR2 SVGAGI. The CDR3 runs 12 residues. Written as DNA, the CDR3 is TGTGCCAGCACGGACAGGGTAGGCGAGCAGTACTTC. It codes for CASTDRVGEQYF.

The rearrangement joins TRBV28 to TRBJ2-5; 15 bases fit TRBD2. Germline loops: CDR1 MDHEN, CDR2 SYDVKM. V lost 5 bases, J lost 1 base, and 11 bases stayed unmatched. The CDR3 extends over 19 amino acids. The CDR3 nucleotides are TGTGCCAGCAGTAGTCTTCCCTGGACTAGCGGGAGGGCCCAAGAGACCCAGTACTTC. It translates to CASSSLPWTSGRAQETQYF.

The J gene is TRBJ2-5, the V gene TRBV27; 8 positions agree with TRBD2. Germline loops: CDR1 MNHEY, CDR2 SMNVEV (reference sequence). The CDR3 covers 15 residues. V lost 11 bases and J lost 1; bases outside the gene matches: 12. In DNA, the CDR3 is TGTGCCGGGCGGGGCTCGGGGGGGACCCAAGAGACCCAGTACTTC. It translates to CAGRGSGGTQETQYF.

The V and J genes are TRBV6-1 and TRBJ1-2; D not resolved. CDR3 length equals 13 residues. CDR1 is MNHNS, CDR2 SASEGT, per germline. The V end lost 8 bases, the J end lost 1 base, and 11 bases lay between the germline ends. CDR3 sequence reads: CASGPHNNYGYTF. The CDR3 coding sequence is TGTGCCAGCGGTCCACACAATAACTATGGCTACACCTTC.

The chain joins TRBV6-5 to TRBJ1-5; tentative D call: TRBD1 (6 bases). Deletions cut 7 bases from V and 6 bases from J, with 16 bases between. The germline V gene encodes CDR1 MNHEY and CDR2 SVGAGI. The CDR3 is 14 residues long. CDR3 DNA: TGTGCCAGCACCGGGGGGGGAGGGGGTCAGCCCCAGCATTTT. It encodes CASTGGGGGQPQHF.